The rows below give T cell receptor beta chains drawn from one sample of a study of monozygotic twins with inflammatory bowel disease. TCRdb reprocessed the 5' RACE reads, with one entry per CDR3 protein and no DNA. There are about 420,000 distinct CDR3 sequences in the sample, with roughly 2.5% held by the top ten. The sequenced sample was blood. The origin of the receptors is a human donor with ulcerative colitis or Crohn's disease, or a healthy co-twin of an affected twin (not recorded which). Each CDR3 is given with its conserved first and last residue.

j_call: TRBJ2-7; v_call: TRBV6-1; cdr3_aa: CASLNRAYEQYF
j_call: TRBJ1-3; v_call: TRBV7-9; cdr3_aa: CASSLGTGSGNTIYF
j_call: TRBJ1-2; v_call: TRBV5-5; cdr3_aa: CASSYRGTNYGYTF
j_call: TRBJ2-2; v_call: TRBV7-9; cdr3_aa: CASSSSGGARTGELFF
j_call: TRBJ1-1; v_call: TRBV6-2/TRBV6-3; cdr3_aa: CASTFNRAGNTEAFF
j_call: TRBJ1-2; v_call: TRBV11-1; cdr3_aa: CASSFDTGYDGYTF
j_call: TRBJ2-1; v_call: TRBV7-8; cdr3_aa: CASSLAPRLAGGEGEQFF
j_call: TRBJ2-3; v_call: TRBV5-1; cdr3_aa: CASSSRLAGVGTDTQYF
j_call: TRBJ1-5; v_call: TRBV4-1; cdr3_aa: CASSQEVDSENGPQHF
j_call: TRBJ2-1; v_call: TRBV20-1; cdr3_aa: CSARALAGNNEQFF
j_call: TRBJ2-3; v_call: TRBV7-2; cdr3_aa: CASSSRTSGSTDTQYF
j_call: TRBJ2-2; v_call: TRBV30; cdr3_aa: CASWGGPGELFF
j_call: TRBJ1-1; v_call: TRBV3-1; cdr3_aa: CASSPVGGTEAFF
j_call: TRBJ1-2; v_call: TRBV5-4; cdr3_aa: CASGDARGAFGYTF
j_call: TRBJ1-5; v_call: TRBV29-1; cdr3_aa: CSVVEGANQPQHF
j_call: TRBJ1-2; v_call: TRBV5-1; cdr3_aa: CASSWSGTGDYGYTF
j_call: TRBJ2-7; v_call: TRBV3-1; cdr3_aa: CASSQVGATDSYEQYF
j_call: TRBJ2-1; v_call: TRBV29-1; cdr3_aa: CSVAAGQGSDEQFF
j_call: TRBJ1-6; v_call: TRBV2; cdr3_aa: CASRTGSSYNSPLHF
j_call: TRBJ2-3; v_call: TRBV9; cdr3_aa: CASSVRREGTDTQYF
j_call: TRBJ1-2; v_call: TRBV7-9; cdr3_aa: CASSTGTTLGYTF
j_call: TRBJ2-7; v_call: TRBV18; cdr3_aa: CASSPLQADYEQYF
j_call: TRBJ1-6; v_call: TRBV6-1; cdr3_aa: CASNPTGGGYNSPLHF
j_call: TRBJ2-1; v_call: TRBV7-9; cdr3_aa: CASSLTSGTFNEQFF
j_call: TRBJ2-2; v_call: TRBV7-9; cdr3_aa: CASSWTGVSSGELFF
j_call: TRBJ2-1; v_call: TRBV10-3; cdr3_aa: CATSGGGAYNEQFF
j_call: TRBJ1-2; v_call: TRBV7-9; cdr3_aa: CASSLQQVDGYTF
j_call: TRBJ2-1; v_call: TRBV6-5; cdr3_aa: CASSYLGLPNEQFF
j_call: TRBJ2-7; v_call: TRBV13; cdr3_aa: CASSLGDRSLYEQYF